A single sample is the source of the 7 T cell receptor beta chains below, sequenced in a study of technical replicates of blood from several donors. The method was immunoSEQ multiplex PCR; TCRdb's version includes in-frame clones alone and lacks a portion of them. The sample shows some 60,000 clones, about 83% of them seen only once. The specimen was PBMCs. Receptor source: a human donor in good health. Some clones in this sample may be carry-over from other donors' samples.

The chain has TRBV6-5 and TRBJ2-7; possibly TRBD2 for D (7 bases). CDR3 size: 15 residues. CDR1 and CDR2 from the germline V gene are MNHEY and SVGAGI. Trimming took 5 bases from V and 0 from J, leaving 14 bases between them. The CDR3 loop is CASSPPGGYSYEQYF. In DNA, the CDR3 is TGTGCCAGCAGTCCGCCGGGGGGCTACTCCTACGAGCAGTACTTC.

The CDR3 reads CASSPTPLQGNYEQYF. Here the CDR3 DNA reads TGTGCCAGCAGCCCCACTCCTTTACAGGGGAACTACGAGCAGTACTTC. V gene TRBV7-3 combines with J gene TRBJ2-7, with TRBD1 matching over 7 bases. CDR1 and CDR2 (germline): SGHTA, FQGTGA. The V gene end was trimmed by 5 bases and the J gene end by 3 bases; junction bases not matched to a gene: 13. This CDR3 is 16 amino acids long.

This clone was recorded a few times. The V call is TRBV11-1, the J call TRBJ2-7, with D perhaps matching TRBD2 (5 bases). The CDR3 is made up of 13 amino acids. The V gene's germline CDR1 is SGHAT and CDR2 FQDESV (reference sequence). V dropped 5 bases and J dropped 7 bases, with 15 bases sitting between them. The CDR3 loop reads CASSNRGLGEQYF. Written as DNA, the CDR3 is TGTGCCAGCAGCAATCGGGGTTTGGGGGAGCAGTACTTC. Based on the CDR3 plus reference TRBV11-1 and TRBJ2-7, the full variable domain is EAEVAQSPRYKITEKSQAVAFWCDPISGHATLYWYRQILGQGPELLVQFQDESVVDDSQLPKDRFSAERLKGVDSTLKIQPAELGDSAMYLCASSNRGLGEQYFGPGTRLTVT.

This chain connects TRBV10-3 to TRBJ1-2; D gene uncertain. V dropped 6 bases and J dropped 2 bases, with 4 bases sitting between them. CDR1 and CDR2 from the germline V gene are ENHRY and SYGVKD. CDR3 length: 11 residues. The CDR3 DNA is TGTGCCATCAGGAGAAACTATGGCTACACCTTC. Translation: CAIRRNYGYTF.

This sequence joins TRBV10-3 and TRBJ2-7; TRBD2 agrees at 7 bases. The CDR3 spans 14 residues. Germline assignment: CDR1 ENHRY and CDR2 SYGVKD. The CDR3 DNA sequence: TGTGCTGCCAGGTCGCCTAGCGGAAACTACGAGCAGTACTTC. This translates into CAARSPSGNYEQYF.

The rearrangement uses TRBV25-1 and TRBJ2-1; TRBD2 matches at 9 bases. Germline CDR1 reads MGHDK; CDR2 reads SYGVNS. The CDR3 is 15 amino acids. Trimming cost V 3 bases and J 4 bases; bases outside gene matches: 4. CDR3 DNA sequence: TGTGCCAGCAGTGATCTGACTAGCGGTTACAATGAGCAGTTCTTC. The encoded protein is CASSDLTSGYNEQFF.

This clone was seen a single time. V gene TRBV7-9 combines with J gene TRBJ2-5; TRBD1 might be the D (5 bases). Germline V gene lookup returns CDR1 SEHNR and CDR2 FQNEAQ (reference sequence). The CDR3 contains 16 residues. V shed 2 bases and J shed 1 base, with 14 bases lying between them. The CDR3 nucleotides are TGTGCCAGCAGCTTAAGAGGTCAGGGCAGCCAAGAGACCCAGTACTTC. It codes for CASSLRGQGSQETQYF.